What follows are 2 T cell receptor beta chains derived from one specimen sequenced in a study of graft-versus-host responses after intestinal transplantation. These receptors are not linked to any known antigen. The repertoire was sequenced with immunoSEQ multiplex PCR; TCRdb's copy has only in-frame clones and lacks some. The repertoire holds some 83,000 clones, 91% seen once, with less than 0.1% in the top ten. Specimen: unstimulated CD4+ T cells sorted from spleen or lymph node cells, collected before intestinal transplant. The source is a human donor who received an intestinal transplant.

The rearrangement uses TRBV5-6 and TRBJ1-6; maybe TRBD1 (5 bases). Trimming stripped 3 bases from V and 4 bases from J, with 17 bases between. The length of the CDR3 is 17 residues. Looked up from germline, CDR1 is SGHDT and CDR2 is YYEEEE. The CDR3 loop reads CASSWGRQEGYNSPLHF. The CDR3 region has the DNA TGTGCCAGCAGCTGGGGGAGGCAGGAAGGATATAATTCACCCCTCCACTTT.

This clone was counted once. The CDR3 DNA is TGCGCCAGCAGCCTGAGCCCCGTAGGACAGGGGGCTTGGGAGCAGTACTTC. As protein: CASSLSPVGQGAWEQYF. This sequence joins TRBV4-1 and TRBJ2-7; 11 bases agree with TRBD1. In germline, CDR1 is MGHRA, CDR2 YSYEKL. J lost 7 bases, V lost 4 bases, and 15 bases had no gene match. This CDR3 has 17 residues.